Included here is one TCR beta chain sequence, with context. No antigen is known for it. The source of the sample is a study of blood T cells in healthy people across ages. Study-wide results and caveats: When set beside aged donors, long-lived donors presented more naive CD4+ cells and higher diversity.

CDR1 is KGHSY and CDR2 is FQNENV in the germline V gene. CDR3 length: 12 amino acids. The use of a sample-barcoded 5' primer and a J-beta primer mix characterized a second PCR of roughly 7 to 12 cycles. TCRdb reprocessed the 5' RACE reads with MiXCR, giving one entry per CDR3 protein. The table includes 700,000 to 850,000 distinct CDR3 sequences, about 34% detected once. What was sequenced was blood. The V gene is TRBV16, the J gene TRBJ2-4; TRBD1 is a possible D gene (6 bases). The assigned J gene may be wrong: the sequence end matches TRBJ2-7 better. The TCR sequence derives from a man aged 18 to 30 in good health. In DNA form, the CDR3 reads TGTGCCAGCAGCCACGGACAGTCCGAGCAGTACTTC. Translated: CASSHGQSEQYF.